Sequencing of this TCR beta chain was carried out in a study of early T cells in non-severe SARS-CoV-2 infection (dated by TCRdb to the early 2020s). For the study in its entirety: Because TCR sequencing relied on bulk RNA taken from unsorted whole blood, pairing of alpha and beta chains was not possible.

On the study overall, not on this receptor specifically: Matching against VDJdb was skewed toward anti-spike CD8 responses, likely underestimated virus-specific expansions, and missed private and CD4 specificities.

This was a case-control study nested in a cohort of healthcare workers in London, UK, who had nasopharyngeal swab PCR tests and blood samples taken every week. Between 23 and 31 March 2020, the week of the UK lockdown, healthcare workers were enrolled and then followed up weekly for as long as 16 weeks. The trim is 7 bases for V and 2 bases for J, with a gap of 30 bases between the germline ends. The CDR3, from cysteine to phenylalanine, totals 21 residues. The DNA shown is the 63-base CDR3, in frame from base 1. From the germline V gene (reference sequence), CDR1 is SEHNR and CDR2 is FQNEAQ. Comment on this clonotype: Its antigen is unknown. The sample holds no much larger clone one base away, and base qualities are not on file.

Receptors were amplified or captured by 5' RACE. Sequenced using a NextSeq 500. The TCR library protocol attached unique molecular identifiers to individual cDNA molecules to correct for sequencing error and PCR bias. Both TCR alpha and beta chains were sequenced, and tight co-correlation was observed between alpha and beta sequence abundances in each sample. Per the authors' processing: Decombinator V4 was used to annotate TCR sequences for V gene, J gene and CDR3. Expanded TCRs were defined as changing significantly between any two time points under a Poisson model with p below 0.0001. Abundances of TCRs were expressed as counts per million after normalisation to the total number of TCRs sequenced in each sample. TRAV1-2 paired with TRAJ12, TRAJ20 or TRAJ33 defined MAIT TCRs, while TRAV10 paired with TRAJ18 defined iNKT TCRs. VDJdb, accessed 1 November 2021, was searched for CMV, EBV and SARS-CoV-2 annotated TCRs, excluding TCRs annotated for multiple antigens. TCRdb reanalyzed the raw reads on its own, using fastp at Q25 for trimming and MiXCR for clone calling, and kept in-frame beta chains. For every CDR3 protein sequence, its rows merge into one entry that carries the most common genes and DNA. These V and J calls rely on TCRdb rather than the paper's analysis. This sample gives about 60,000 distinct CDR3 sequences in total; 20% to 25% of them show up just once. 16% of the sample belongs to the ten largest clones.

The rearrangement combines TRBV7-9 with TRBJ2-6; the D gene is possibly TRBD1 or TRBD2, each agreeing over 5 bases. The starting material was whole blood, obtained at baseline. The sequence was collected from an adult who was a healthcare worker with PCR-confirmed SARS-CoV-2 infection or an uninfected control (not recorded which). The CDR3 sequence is CASTQQFPLAGSPTGANVLTF. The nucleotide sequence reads TGTGCCAGCACCCAACAATTCCCGCTAGCAGGGTCCCCAACTGGGGCCAACGTCCTGACTTTC.